This T cell receptor beta chain was sequenced in a study of blood T cell repertoires in COVID-19. The wider study: The study drew acute and convalescent COVID-19 samples from the United States, Italy and Spain.

Study processing details: Amplification with reference gene primers provided the estimates of nucleated cell counts. Sequencing was performed with immunoSEQ multiplex PCR; in TCRdb, only in-frame clones are kept and a portion is missing. Clone size and the V and J calls come from that table; the DNA yielded D and trimming. The sample carries 220,000 or so clones, around 81% recorded once. Trimming removed 3 bases from V and 3 bases from J; junction bases left unmatched: 13. The germline V gene encodes CDR1 SGHAT and CDR2 FQNNGV. The CDR3 covers 17 residues. The chain links TRBV11-2 to TRBJ2-7; TRBD2 agrees at 8 bases. This sequence was found in a woman between 55 and 75 years old with acute or convalescent COVID-19. The sample taken for sequencing was peripheral blood. CDR3 DNA sequence: TGTGCCAGCAGCTTCTCGATCGCGGGGGGACCGCTCTACGAGCAGTACTTC. Translating gives CASSFSIAGGPLYEQYF.